The 28 T cell receptor beta chains below all came from one sample that was sequenced in a study of blood T cell repertoires in COVID-19. Using immunoSEQ multiplex PCR, the repertoire was profiled, and TCRdb retains in-frame clones only, with some absent. The sample has approximately 30,000 clones; around 93% are singletons. The sequenced material came from peripheral blood. The source of these receptors is a human donor in a cohort sampled during active COVID-19.

Concerning this clone: The same CDR3 also results from other DNA sequences found in this sample. The chain is built from TRBV11-2 and TRBJ2-5; perhaps TRBD2 as D (6 bases). CDR1 and CDR2 (germline): SGHAT, FQNNGV. V shed 1 base and J shed 4 bases, with 7 bases lying between them. The CDR3 totals 13 residues. CDR3 residues: CASSLGEVETQYF. As DNA, the CDR3 is TGTGCCAGCAGCTTAGGGGAGGTAGAGACCCAGTACTTC.

This chain connects TRBV19 to TRBJ1-2; D not certain. CDR1 is LNHDA and CDR2 is SQIVND in the germline V gene (reference sequence). The length of the CDR3 is 11 residues. Trimming removed 3 bases from V and 8 bases from J, with 7 bases in between. Here the CDR3 reads CASSIGEGYTF. CDR3 coding DNA: TGTGCCAGTAGTATCGGTGAGGGCTACACCTTC.

The chain links TRBV27 to TRBJ1-1; D remains ambiguous. CDR3 length: 13 amino acids. Germline values: CDR1 MNHEY, CDR2 SMNVEV (reference sequence). Trimming took 5 bases from V and 1 from J, leaving 8 bases between them. CDR3 in amino acids: CASSLTENTEAFF. The CDR3 DNA follows: TGTGCCAGCAGTCTCACAGAGAACACTGAAGCTTTCTTT.

This chain uses TRBV6-5 with TRBJ1-1; 7 positions agree with TRBD1. The CDR3 extends over 13 amino acids. With V trimmed by 7 bases and J by 4 bases, 6 bases remained unmatched. The germline V gene has CDR1 MNHEY and CDR2 SVGAGI. The CDR3 loop is CASTKTGTTEAFF. The CDR3 bases are TGTGCCAGCACCAAGACAGGGACCACTGAAGCTTTCTTT.

The J gene is TRBJ1-2, the V gene TRBV9; 7 bases line up with TRBD1. The CDR3 is made up of 14 amino acids. The germline V gene has CDR1 SGDLS and CDR2 YYNGEE. V gave up 3 bases and J gave up 4 bases; unmatched junction bases: 6. CDR3 loop: CASSDGTDFYGYTF. The DNA of the CDR3 is TGTGCCAGCAGCGACGGGACAGACTTCTATGGCTACACCTTC.

The chain couples TRBV2 to TRBJ1-5, with D uncertain. This CDR3 has 15 residues. Trimming shortened V by 7 bases and J by 1 base, and 14 bases separated the two germline ends. Germline CDR1 reads SNHLY; CDR2 reads FYNNEI. The CDR3 region has the DNA TGTGCCAGCAACGGTGGGAGTGGGAGCAATCAGCCCCAGCATTTT. Protein: CASNGGSGSNQPQHF.

V gene TRBV7-3 combines with J gene TRBJ2-3; 9 positions match TRBD2. Germline V lookup: CDR1 SGHTA, CDR2 FQGTGA. There are 15 residues in the CDR3. V trimming: 7 bases; J trimming: 7 bases; junction bases outside the gene matches: 12. DNA for the CDR3: TGTGCCAGCACCGCGGGGGGGCCTGGAGTATATACGCAGTATTTT. Its translation: CASTAGGPGVYTQYF.

The rearrangement links TRBV6-5 to TRBJ1-6; maybe TRBD1 (6 bases). Between the trimmed V and J ends, which lost 6 bases and 7 bases, there was a span of 16 bases. CDR1 and CDR2 (germline): MNHEY, SVGAGI. This CDR3 contains 15 residues. CDR3 sequence reads: CASSKHETGNSPLHF. CDR3 DNA: TGTGCCAGCAGCAAACATGAGACAGGAAATTCACCCCTCCACTTT.

This chain joins TRBV6-6 and TRBJ2-7, with a possible D match to TRBD2 (5 bases). The CDR3 runs to 15 residues. Germline values: CDR1 MNHNY, CDR2 SVGAGI (reference sequence). Between the trimmed V and J ends, which lost 2 bases and 6 bases, there was a span of 17 bases. CDR3 sequence: CASSYNGFTGGEQYV. The CDR3 region has the DNA TGTGCCAGCAGTTACAACGGATTTACTGGAGGCGAGCAGTACGTC.

This chain connects TRBV7-2 to TRBJ1-2, with D hard to call. This CDR3 is 15 amino acids long. Per germline, CDR1 SGHTA and CDR2 FQGNSA. Trimming took 4 bases from V and 0 from J, leaving 12 bases between them. The CDR3 region is CASSSPGFSNYGYTF. The CDR3 DNA reads TGTGCCAGCAGCTCACCGGGTTTTTCTAACTATGGCTACACCTTC.

The gene calls are TRBV6-5 and TRBJ1-5, with 9 positions matching TRBD1. V lost 7 bases to trimming and J lost 4 bases; unmatched junction nucleotides: 5. Per germline, CDR1 MNHEY and CDR2 SVGAGI. This CDR3 has 14 amino acids. CDR3 nucleotides: TGTGCCAGCACCCGAGGGACAGGGAATCAGCCCCAGCATTTT. It specifies CASTRGTGNQPQHF.

This clone was seen only once. This chain joins TRBV7-2 and TRBJ2-1; TRBD2 matches at 10 bases. Germline V gene lookup returns CDR1 SGHTA and CDR2 FQGNSA. The CDR3 covers 16 residues. Trimming at V came to 1 base and at J to 6 bases, leaving 6 bases not matched to a gene. The CDR3 loop is CASSLGAGGPRNEQFF. In nucleotides, the CDR3 is TGTGCCAGCAGCTTAGGAGCGGGAGGGCCCCGCAATGAGCAGTTCTTC.

This chain connects TRBV29-1 to TRBJ2-2; D uncertain. CDR3 size: 11 residues. Germline V lookup: CDR1 SQVTM, CDR2 ANQGSEA. V dropped 4 bases and J dropped 4 bases, with 4 bases sitting between them. The CDR3 DNA reads TGCAGCGTTGCCCTCACCGGGGAGCTGTTTTTT. As protein: CSVALTGELFF.

This clone was picked up a small number of times. This chain connects TRBV6-1 to TRBJ1-5; D not resolved. Trimming removed 2 bases from V and 4 bases from J, with 18 bases in between. Germline V gene sequence: CDR1 MNHNS, CDR2 SASEGT. The CDR3 is 17 residues long. CDR3 loop: CASSEYGVGWENQPQHF. The CDR3 nucleotides are TGTGCCAGCAGTGAATACGGGGTTGGGTGGGAGAATCAGCCCCAGCATTTT.

The chain joins TRBV27 to TRBJ1-5, with 7 bases that match TRBD1. Germline assignment: CDR1 MNHEY and CDR2 SMNVEV (reference sequence). Trimming at V came to 3 bases and at J to 4 bases, leaving 6 bases not matched to a gene. This CDR3 comprises 15 residues. The CDR3, as DNA: TGTGCCAGCAGTTTCGCGGGACAGATTAATCAGCCCCAGCATTTT. It is translated as CASSFAGQINQPQHF.

The rearrangement links TRBV10-3 to TRBJ1-1; no reliable D call. Germline values: CDR1 ENHRY, CDR2 SYGVKD. The CDR3 length is 13 residues. Trimming pared 7 bases from V and 1 base from J, leaving 10 bases between. The CDR3 DNA is TGTGCCATCACCGACACAACGAACACTGAAGCTTTCTTT. It yields the protein CAITDTTNTEAFF.

For the CDR3, the DNA is TGTGCCAGCAGGACAGGGTTGAATTCACCCCTCCACTTT. Translation: CASRTGLNSPLHF. The V call is TRBV25-1, the J call TRBJ1-6; TRBD1 matches at 7 bases. Germline V gene sequence: CDR1 MGHDK, CDR2 SYGVNS. J was trimmed by 7 bases and V by 6 bases; bases with no gene match: 3. The CDR3 has 13 residues. Based on the CDR3 plus reference TRBV25-1 and TRBJ1-6, the full variable domain is EADIYQTPRYLVIGTGKKITLECSQTMGHDKMYWYQQDPGMELHLIHYSYGVNSTEKGDLSSESTVSRIRTEHFPLTLESARPSHTSQYLCASRTGLNSPLHFGNGTRLTVT.

The chain is built from TRBV10-1 and TRBJ2-7; 12 bases map to TRBD2. V lost 8 bases to trimming and J lost 5 bases; unmatched junction nucleotides: 10. The CDR3 covers 15 residues. Germline loops: CDR1 WNHNN, CDR2 SYGVQD (reference sequence). The CDR3 reads CASGSTSGRTDEQYV. CDR3 DNA sequence: TGCGCCAGCGGCTCGACTAGCGGGAGAACAGACGAGCAGTACGTC.

The genes are TRBV28 and TRBJ1-1; D gene unclear. CDR1 MDHEN and CDR2 SYDVKM come from the germline V gene. V was shortened by 7 bases and J by 8 bases, with 14 bases between the two germline ends. The CDR3 is 12 amino acids. CDR3 sequence (DNA): TGTGCCAGCACCCAGAGCGTGGAGGAAGCTTTCTTT. Translating gives CASTQSVEEAFF.

This chain joins TRBV27 and TRBJ2-7; 10 bases are a match to TRBD1. Germline CDR1 MNHEY, CDR2 SMNVEV (reference sequence). J lost 0 bases, V lost 6 bases, and 8 bases had no gene match. CDR3 length equals 16 residues. The CDR3 protein is CASREWTGGSSYEQYV. CDR3 coding DNA: TGTGCCAGCAGGGAATGGACAGGGGGGAGCTCCTACGAGCAGTACGTC.

The rearrangement joins TRBV7-9 to TRBJ1-1; D perhaps matches TRBD1 (5 bases). Per the germline V gene, CDR1 is SEHNR and CDR2 is FQNEAQ (reference sequence). The CDR3 length is 14 residues. V was clipped by 0 bases and J by 4 bases, with 9 bases between them. CDR3 protein: CASSLALGGTEAFF. The CDR3 coding sequence is TGTGCCAGCAGCTTAGCATTGGGGGGCACTGAAGCTTTCTTT.

The chain has TRBV11-2 and TRBJ1-2; D is uncertain. Germline loops: CDR1 SGHAT, CDR2 FQNNGV. The CDR3 contains 17 residues. V was pared by 0 bases and J by 1 base, with 15 bases between. CDR3 in DNA: TGTGCCAGCAGCTTAGACCGGTTTCGGGAGTTTAACTATGGCTACACCTTC. Its translation: CASSLDRFREFNYGYTF.

This clone was counted between two and nine times. This CDR3 is CSVVDGTGSEQYV. The CDR3, as DNA: TGCAGCGTTGTAGATGGGACAGGGAGCGAGCAGTACGTC. The chain joins TRBV29-1 to TRBJ2-7, with TRBD1 matching over 9 bases. This CDR3 has 13 amino acids. The junction had 7 bases not matched to a gene; V was cut back by 4 bases and J by 6 bases. Germline CDR1 SQVTM, CDR2 ANQGSEA.

The V gene is TRBV25-1, the J gene TRBJ2-5, with 8 bases that match TRBD2. Looked up from germline, CDR1 is MGHDK and CDR2 is SYGVNS. V lost 10 bases to trimming and J lost 9 bases; unmatched junction nucleotides: 16. This CDR3 spans 14 amino acids. The CDR3 DNA is TGTGCCACCGGGGGGGGGCTCCCGGAGGGGGCCCAGTACTTC. It yields the protein CATGGGLPEGAQYF.

The gene calls are TRBV11-3 and TRBJ2-1; maybe TRBD2 (6 bases). The germline V gene encodes CDR1 SGHNT and CDR2 YENEEA. V lost 6 bases and J 3 bases, leaving 6 bases between the germline ends. The CDR3 consists of 12 residues. CDR3 in amino acids: CASRRDYNEQFF. The CDR3 region has the DNA TGTGCCAGCAGGCGGGACTACAATGAGCAGTTCTTC.

The rearrangement uses TRBV7-2 and TRBJ1-2, with 7 positions matching TRBD1. The CDR3 is 14 residues long. V lost 5 bases and J lost 0; bases outside the gene matches: 3. Germline V CDR1 and CDR2: SGHTA, FQGNSA. This chain's CDR3 is CASSTGQANYGYTF. The CDR3 coding sequence is TGTGCCAGCAGCACAGGACAGGCTAACTATGGCTACACCTTC.

This chain joins TRBV11-2 and TRBJ2-7; D unclear. V lost 1 base and J 2 bases, leaving 9 bases between the germline ends. CDR1 is SGHAT, CDR2 FQNNGV, per germline. The CDR3 sequence is 14 residues long. CDR3 region: CASSLGEPTYEQYV. DNA for the CDR3: TGTGCCAGCAGCTTAGGAGAGCCGACCTACGAGCAGTACGTC.

V gene TRBV19 combines with J gene TRBJ2-1; 11 positions agree with TRBD1. The germline V gene encodes CDR1 LNHDA and CDR2 SQIVND (reference sequence). This CDR3 comprises 14 residues. V lost 4 bases and J lost 10; bases outside the gene matches: 6. CDR3 sequence: CASSTGTGGWEQFF. DNA for the CDR3: TGTGCCAGTAGTACCGGGACAGGGGGTTGGGAGCAGTTCTTC.